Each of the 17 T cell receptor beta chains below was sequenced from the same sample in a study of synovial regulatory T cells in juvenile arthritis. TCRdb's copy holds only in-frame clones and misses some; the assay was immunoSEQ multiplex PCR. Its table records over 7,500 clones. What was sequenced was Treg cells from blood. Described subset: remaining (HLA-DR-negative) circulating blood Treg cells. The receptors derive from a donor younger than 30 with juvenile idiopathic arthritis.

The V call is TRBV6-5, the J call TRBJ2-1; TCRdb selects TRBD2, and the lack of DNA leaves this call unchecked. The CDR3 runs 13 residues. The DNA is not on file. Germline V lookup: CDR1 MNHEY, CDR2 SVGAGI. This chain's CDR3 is CASSRLGNNEQFF.

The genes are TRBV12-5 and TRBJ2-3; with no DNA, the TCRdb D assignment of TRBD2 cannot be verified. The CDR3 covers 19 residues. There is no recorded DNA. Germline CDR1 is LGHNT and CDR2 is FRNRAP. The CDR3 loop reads CASGWSGSVRPISLHTQYF.

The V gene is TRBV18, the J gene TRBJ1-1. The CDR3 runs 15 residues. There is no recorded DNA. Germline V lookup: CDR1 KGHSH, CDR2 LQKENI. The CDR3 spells CASSPITGPNTEAFF.

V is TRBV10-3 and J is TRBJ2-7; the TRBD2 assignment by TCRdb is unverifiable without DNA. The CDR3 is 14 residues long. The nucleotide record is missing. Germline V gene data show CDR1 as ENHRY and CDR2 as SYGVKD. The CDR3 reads CAISAVGGTYEQYF.

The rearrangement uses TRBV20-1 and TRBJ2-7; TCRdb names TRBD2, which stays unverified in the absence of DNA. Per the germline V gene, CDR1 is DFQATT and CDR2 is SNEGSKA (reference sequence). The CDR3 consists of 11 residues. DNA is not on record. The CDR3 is CSAKTGYEQYF.

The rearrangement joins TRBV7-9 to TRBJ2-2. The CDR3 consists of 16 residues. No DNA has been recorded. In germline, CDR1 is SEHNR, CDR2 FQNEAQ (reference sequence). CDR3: CASSMGLVSSGGELFF.

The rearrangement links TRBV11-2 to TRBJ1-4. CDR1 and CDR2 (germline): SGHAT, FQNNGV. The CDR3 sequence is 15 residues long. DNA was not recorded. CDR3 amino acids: CASSRGIWTNEKLFF.

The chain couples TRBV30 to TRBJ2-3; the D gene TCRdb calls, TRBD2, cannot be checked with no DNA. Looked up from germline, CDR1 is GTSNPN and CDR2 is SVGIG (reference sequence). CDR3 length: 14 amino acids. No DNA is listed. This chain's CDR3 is CAWSVRRGTDTQYF. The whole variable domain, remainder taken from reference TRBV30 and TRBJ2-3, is SQTIHQWPATLVQPVGSPLSLECTVEGTSNPNLYWYRQAAGRGLQLLFYSVGIGQISSEVPQNLSASRPQDRQFILSSKKLLLSDSGFYLCAWSVRRGTDTQYFGPGTRLTVL.

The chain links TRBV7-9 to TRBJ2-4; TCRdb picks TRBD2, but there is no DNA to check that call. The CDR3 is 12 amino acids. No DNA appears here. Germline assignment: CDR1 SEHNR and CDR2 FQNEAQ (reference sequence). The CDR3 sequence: CASSFRGGAQYF. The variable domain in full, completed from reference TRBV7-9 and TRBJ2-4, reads DTGVSQNPRHKITKRGQNVTFRCDPISEHNRLYWYRQTLGQGPEFLTYFQNEAQLEKSRLLSDRFSAERPKGSFSTLEIQRTEQGDSAMYLCASSFRGGAQYFGAGTRLSVL.

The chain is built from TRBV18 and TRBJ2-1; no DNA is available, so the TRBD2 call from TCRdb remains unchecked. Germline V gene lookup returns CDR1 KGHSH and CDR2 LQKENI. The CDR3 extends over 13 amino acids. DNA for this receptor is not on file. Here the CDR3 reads CASLKTVVNEQFF.

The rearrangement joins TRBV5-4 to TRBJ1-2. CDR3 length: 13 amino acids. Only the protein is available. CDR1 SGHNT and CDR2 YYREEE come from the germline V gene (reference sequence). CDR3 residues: CASSLGRGYGYTF.

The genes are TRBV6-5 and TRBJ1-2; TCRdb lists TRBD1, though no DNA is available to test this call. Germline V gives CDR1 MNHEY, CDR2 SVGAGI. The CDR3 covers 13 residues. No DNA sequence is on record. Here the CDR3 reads CASSRQGRNGYTF.

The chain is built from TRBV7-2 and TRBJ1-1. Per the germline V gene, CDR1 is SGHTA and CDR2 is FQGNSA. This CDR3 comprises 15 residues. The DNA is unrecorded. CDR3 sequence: CASSLAPEKITEAFF. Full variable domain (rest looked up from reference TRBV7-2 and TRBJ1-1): GAGVSQSPSNKVTEKGKDVELRCDPISGHTALYWYRQSLGQGLEFLIYFQGNSAPDKSGLPSDRFSAERTGGSVSTLTIQRTQQEDSAVYLCASSLAPEKITEAFFGQGTRLTVV.

The CDR3 sequence: CASSPGVPNQPQHF. The rearrangement joins TRBV2 to TRBJ1-5; TCRdb reports TRBD1, a call that lacks DNA to check it against. CDR1 SNHLY and CDR2 FYNNEI come from the germline V gene. The CDR3 length is 14 residues. No DNA is listed. Using reference TRBV2 and TRBJ1-5 for the parts outside the CDR3, the full variable domain is EPEVTQTPSHQVTQMGQEVILRCVPISNHLYFYWYRQILGQKVEFLVSFYNNEISEKSEIFDDQFSVERPDGSNFTLKIRSTKLEDSAMYFCASSPGVPNQPQHFGDGTRLSIL.

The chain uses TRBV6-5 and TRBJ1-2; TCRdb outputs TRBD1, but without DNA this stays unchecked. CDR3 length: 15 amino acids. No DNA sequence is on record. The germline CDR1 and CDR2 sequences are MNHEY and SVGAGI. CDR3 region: CASSPGQGRDYGYTF.

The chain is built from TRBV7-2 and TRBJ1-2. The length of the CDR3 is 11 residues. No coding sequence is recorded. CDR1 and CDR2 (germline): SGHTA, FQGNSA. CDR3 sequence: CASSVGGGYTF.

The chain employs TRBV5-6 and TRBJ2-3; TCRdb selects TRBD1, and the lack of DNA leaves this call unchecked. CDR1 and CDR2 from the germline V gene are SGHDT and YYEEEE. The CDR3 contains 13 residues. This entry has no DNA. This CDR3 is CASGRPGQDTQYF.